Sequencing of this TCR beta chain was carried out in a study of cytomegalovirus exposure and HLA in healthy donors. The PCR employed 60 Vbeta primers together with 13 Jbeta primers. Profiling relied on immunoSEQ multiplex PCR, and the TCRdb table lists in-frame clones only, not all of them. This table holds 170,000 or so clones, 84% found once. The trim removed 4 bases at V and 0 bases at J, leaving 7 bases unmatched. This CDR3 is 16 amino acids long. The V gene's germline CDR1 is LNHDA and CDR2 SQIVND (reference sequence). This rearrangement joins TRBV19 to TRBJ1-1; 8 bases align to TRBD1. The source of this sequence is a girl aged 10 to 17 in good health and CMV-seropositive. The sample consisted of PBMCs. The CDR3, as DNA: TGTGCCAGTAGTACTCTATCGACAGGGGTGAACACTGAAGCTTTCTTT. It translates to CASSTLSTGVNTEAFF.